These 29 T cell receptor beta chains originate from one sample sequenced in a study of blood T cell repertoires in COVID-19. The data were produced by immunoSEQ multiplex PCR, yet TCRdb's version contains in-frame clones alone and is incomplete. The table records roughly 250,000 clones, approximately 84% of them present only once. Sequenced sample: peripheral blood. These receptors were obtained from a man aged 50-59 years with acute or convalescent COVID-19.

V gene TRBV3-1 (or the pseudogene TRBV3-2) combines with J gene TRBJ2-4; D possibly corresponds to TRBD1 (6 bases). Trimming took off 1 base at V and 7 bases at J, with 14 bases between the two ends. The V gene's germline CDR1 is LGHDT and CDR2 YNNKEL (reference sequence). This CDR3 contains 15 residues. The CDR3 DNA reads as TGTGCCAGCAGCCAAGGAACAGGGCGGGTGAACATTCAGTACTTC. Amino acids: CASSQGTGRVNIQYF.

V gene TRBV19 combines with J gene TRBJ2-7; 7 bases are a match to TRBD2. Germline V gives CDR1 LNHDA, CDR2 SQIVND (reference sequence). This CDR3 is built from 16 residues. The junction had 12 bases not matched to a gene; V was cut back by 5 bases and J by 2 bases. Here the CDR3 reads CASSPQTSLYTYEQYF. The CDR3 bases are TGTGCCAGTAGTCCGCAGACTAGCCTTTATACCTACGAGCAGTACTTC.

The V gene is TRBV19, the J gene TRBJ1-4, with TRBD1 matching over 8 bases. V was pared by 5 bases and J by 8 bases, with 7 bases of the junction left unmatched. CDR1 and CDR2 (germline): LNHDA, SQIVND (reference sequence). The CDR3 has 14 amino acids. The CDR3 region is CASSVDRVGEKLFF. In DNA form, the CDR3 reads TGTGCCAGTAGTGTGGACAGGGTCGGCGAAAAACTGTTTTTT.

The rearrangement joins TRBV7-8 to TRBJ2-3; 12 bases are shared with TRBD2. CDR3 length: 17 residues. Germline CDR1 reads SGHVS; CDR2 reads FQNEAQ. The ends lost 5 bases at V and 3 bases at J; junction bases unmatched: 9. DNA for the CDR3: TGTGCCAGCAGCAGGTGGACTAGCGGGGATCCTACAGATACGCAGTATTTT. Translation: CASSRWTSGDPTDTQYF.

This clone came up once. The chain joins TRBV28 to TRBJ2-7; D possibly corresponds to TRBD2 (6 bases). Between the trimmed V and J ends, which lost 0 bases and 2 bases, there was a span of 11 bases. Germline loops: CDR1 MDHEN, CDR2 SYDVKM. The CDR3 totals 15 residues. CDR3 nucleotides: TGTGCCAGCAGTTTATGGCCTAGCGCAACCTACGAGCAGTACTTC. Residues: CASSLWPSATYEQYF.

This chain uses TRBV7-3 with TRBJ1-6, with TRBD1 identical over 7 bases. This CDR3 region has 14 residues. J was trimmed by 10 bases and V by 2 bases; bases with no gene match: 5. The V gene's germline CDR1 is SGHTA and CDR2 FQGTGA. Here the CDR3 reads CASSLGQVNSPLHF. The CDR3 DNA sequence: TGTGCCAGCAGCTTAGGACAGGTTAACTCACCCCTCCACTTT.

This clone was observed a single time. At one end the junction does not follow the germline gene, possibly because of a read error. The rearrangement links TRBV5-1 to TRBJ2-3; D is perhaps TRBD1 (5 bases). The germline gives CDR1 SGHRS, CDR2 YFSETQ. The CDR3 runs 12 residues. CDR3 sequence: CASSFSTVTQYF. CDR3 DNA: TGCGCCAGCAGCTTCTCGACAGTTACGCAGTATTTT.

This clone showed up many times. The rearrangement joins TRBV21-1 to TRBJ2-7; the table calls TRBD2, which could not be checked here. TRBV21-1 is a listed pseudogene. This CDR3 spans 14 amino acids. The CDR3 DNA is TGTGCCAGCCCTCAGCTCAGCGGGGTCTACGAGCAGTACTTC. Its translation: CASPQLSGVYEQYF.

The gene calls are TRBV12-5 and TRBJ2-7; a possible D gene is TRBD1 (5 bases). Looked up from germline, CDR1 is LGHNT and CDR2 is FRNRAP. V lost 5 bases and J lost 0, with 11 bases in between. The CDR3 consists of 14 residues. The chain's CDR3 is CASGALGPSYEQYF. CDR3 DNA: TGTGCTAGTGGTGCCCTGGGGCCCTCCTACGAGCAGTACTTC. Complete variable domain (other parts from reference TRBV12-5 and TRBJ2-7): DARVTQTPRHKVTEMGQEVTMRCQPILGHNTVFWYRQTMMQGLELLAYFRNRAPLDDSGMPKDRFSAEMPDATLATLKIQPSEPRDSAVYFCASGALGPSYEQYFGPGTRLTVT.

V gene TRBV10-2 combines with J gene TRBJ1-6; the D gene is possibly TRBD1 (5 bases). V was trimmed by 4 bases and J by 0 bases, leaving 7 bases between them. The V gene's germline CDR1 is WSHSY and CDR2 SAAADI. CDR3 length: 15 amino acids. CDR3 coding DNA: TGCGCCAGCAGTGGACAGAGCTCCTATAATTCACCCCTCCACTTT. Translation gives CASSGQSSYNSPLHF.

The V gene is TRBV9, the J gene TRBJ2-3; no reliable D call. The V end was cut by 2 bases, the J end by 0 bases, with 10 bases between. The CDR3 loop spans 15 amino acids. CDR1 is SGDLS and CDR2 is YYNGEE in the germline V gene. The CDR3, as DNA: TGTGCCAGCAGCGTGGGCCTAACTAGCACAGATACGCAGTATTTT. Translating gives CASSVGLTSTDTQYF.

This chain connects TRBV6-5 to TRBJ2-3, with a weak D call TRBD1 (6 bases). The CDR3 is made up of 13 amino acids. CDR1 MNHEY and CDR2 SVGAGI come from the germline V gene. Trimming stripped 9 bases from V and 1 base from J, with 11 bases between. The CDR3 here is CASIGQRTDTQYF. The CDR3 DNA reads TGTGCCAGTATAGGACAGCGCACAGATACGCAGTATTTT.

The V call is TRBV11-2, the J call TRBJ1-1, with 7 bases lining up with TRBD1. Per the germline V gene, CDR1 is SGHAT and CDR2 is FQNNGV. This CDR3 comprises 16 residues. V lost 1 base and J lost 2; bases outside the gene matches: 7. The CDR3 DNA follows: TGTGCCAGCAGCTTAGTACCCAGGGGGGCTAACACTGAAGCTTTCTTT. It codes for CASSLVPRGANTEAFF.

The chain carries TRBV6-5 and TRBJ1-3; TRBD1 aligns across 7 bases. This CDR3 is built from 16 residues. The junction had 2 bases not matched to a gene; V was cut back by 0 bases and J by 0 bases. Germline V CDR1 and CDR2: MNHEY, SVGAGI. The CDR3 DNA reads TGTGCCAGCAGTTACTCGGGGGACAGCTCTGGAAACACCATATATTTT. It translates to CASSYSGDSSGNTIYF.

On this clone itself: At one end, the junction sequence differs from germline, possibly due to a read error. V gene TRBV5-1 combines with J gene TRBJ1-2, with D perhaps TRBD1 (6 bases). CDR3 size: 10 residues. Germline assignment: CDR1 SGHRS and CDR2 YFSETQ. The CDR3 DNA reads TGCGCCAGCAGCCAACAGGGCTGCACCTTC. It encodes CASSQQGCTF.

The chain joins TRBV5-6 to TRBJ1-1, with 9 bases fitting TRBD1. This CDR3 is built from 15 residues. V dropped 6 bases and J dropped 7; count of bases not matched to a gene: 13. Germline loops: CDR1 SGHDT, CDR2 YYEEEE. CDR3: CASNSPWTGEGEAFF. In DNA, the CDR3 is TGTGCCAGCAACTCCCCTTGGACAGGGGAGGGTGAAGCTTTCTTT.

This sequence joins TRBV7-8 and TRBJ2-6, with 7 bases fitting TRBD1. CDR1 and CDR2 from the germline V gene are SGHVS and FQNEAQ. The V and J ends lost 4 bases and 2 bases, in that order; junction bases with no gene match: 5. The CDR3 extends over 16 amino acids. In nucleotides, the CDR3 is TGTGCCAGCAGCTACGACAGGGTGCCTGGGGCCAACGTCCTGACTTTC. As protein: CASSYDRVPGANVLTF.

This rearrangement joins TRBV25-1 to TRBJ2-1; 9 positions match TRBD1. This CDR3 has 15 amino acids. Germline V gives CDR1 MGHDK, CDR2 SYGVNS. The V and J ends lost 3 bases and 4 bases, in that order; junction bases with no gene match: 4. CDR3 nucleotide sequence: TGTGCCAGCAGTGAGACAGGGGGTTTATACAATGAGCAGTTCTTC. Translated: CASSETGGLYNEQFF. The full variable domain, with the rest looked up from reference TRBV25-1 and TRBJ2-1, is EADIYQTPRYLVIGTGKKITLECSQTMGHDKMYWYQQDPGMELHLIHYSYGVNSTEKGDLSSESTVSRIRTEHFPLTLESARPSHTSQYLCASSETGGLYNEQFFGPGTRLTVL.

The chain couples TRBV21-1 to TRBJ2-1; the D call in the table, TRBD1, was not verified against the DNA. TRBV21-1 is shown as a pseudogene. This CDR3 has 13 residues. The CDR3 DNA reads as TGTGATGGACAGCCCTATTCCTACAATGAGCAGTTCTTC. The encoded protein is CDGQPYSYNEQFF.

V usage is TRBV7-9 and J usage is TRBJ2-7; D gene uncertain. V lost 1 base, J lost 0 bases, and 10 bases lay in between. Looked up from germline, CDR1 is SEHNR and CDR2 is FQNEAQ (reference sequence). The CDR3 length is 15 residues. CDR3 amino acids: CASSLGAASSYEQYF. CDR3 DNA sequence: TGTGCCAGCAGCTTAGGGGCCGCGTCCTCCTACGAGCAGTACTTC.

The genes are TRBV19 and TRBJ1-3, with D perhaps matching TRBD1 (5 bases). The CDR3 length is 15 residues. V dropped 2 bases and J dropped 2 bases, with 10 bases sitting between them. CDR1 and CDR2 (germline): LNHDA, SQIVND (reference sequence). As DNA, the CDR3 is TGTGCCAGTAGTATAAGGGGCGAAACTGGAAACACCATATATTTT. This translates into CASSIRGETGNTIYF.

V is TRBV12-3 or TRBV12-4 and J is TRBJ1-5; D perhaps matches TRBD1 (5 bases). Trimming took off 6 bases at V and 6 bases at J, with 9 bases between the two ends. There are 12 residues in the CDR3. The CDR3 protein is CASREGLQPQHF. The CDR3 DNA follows: TGTGCCAGCAGGGAGGGGCTTCAGCCCCAGCATTTT.

The rearrangement links TRBV6-5 to TRBJ1-6; 7 bases are shared with TRBD1. The CDR3 totals 15 residues. The germline V gene encodes CDR1 MNHEY and CDR2 SVGAGI. J gave up 4 bases and V 6 bases, and 6 bases lay outside the gene matches. The CDR3 region is CASSQRDSYNSPLHF. As DNA, the CDR3 is TGTGCCAGCAGCCAACGGGACAGTTATAATTCACCCCTCCACTTT.

The genes are TRBV18 and TRBJ2-6; TRBD1 agrees at 7 bases. CDR1 is KGHSH and CDR2 is LQKENI in the germline V gene. The CDR3 runs to 17 residues. V lost 3 bases and J lost 0; bases outside the gene matches: 5. The CDR3 sequence: CASSPTGTVSGANVLTF. The CDR3 nucleotides are TGTGCCAGCTCACCGACCGGGACAGTCTCTGGGGCCAACGTCCTGACTTTC.

This clone turned up a few times. The chain links TRBV19 to TRBJ2-1; 10 bases line up with TRBD2. The V and J ends lost 2 bases and 6 bases, in that order; junction bases with no gene match: 10. Per the germline V gene, CDR1 is LNHDA and CDR2 is SQIVND (reference sequence). The CDR3 extends over 17 amino acids. In DNA, the CDR3 is TGTGCCAGTAGTATAATCTTAAGCGGGAGGGCGGGCAATGAGCAGTTCTTC. This encodes CASSIILSGRAGNEQFF.

The rearrangement joins TRBV4-1 to TRBJ1-5; no reliable D call. Germline CDR1 and CDR2: MGHRA and YSYEKL. CDR3 length: 14 residues. V lost 0 bases and J lost 2, with 5 bases in between. CDR3 protein: CASSQDAGNQPQHF. Written as DNA, the CDR3 is TGCGCCAGCAGCCAAGACGCGGGCAATCAGCCCCAGCATTTT.

The gene calls are TRBV2 and TRBJ1-5; maybe TRBD1 (5 bases). The CDR3 spans 12 residues. Per germline, CDR1 SNHLY and CDR2 FYNNEI. With 7 bases removed from V and 7 bases from J, the gap between germline ends came to 11 bases. The CDR3 DNA sequence: TGTGCCAGCACCCCGGGGGGGCAGCCCCAGCATTTT. It yields the protein CASTPGGQPQHF.

V usage is TRBV27 and J usage is TRBJ1-1, with 7 nucleotides matching TRBD1. V lost 2 bases, J lost 0 bases, and 6 bases stayed unmatched. Germline V gives CDR1 MNHEY, CDR2 SMNVEV (reference sequence). The CDR3 sequence is 16 residues long. The CDR3 region is CASSLEGTDMNTEAFF. The CDR3, as DNA: TGTGCCAGCAGTTTAGAGGGGACAGATATGAACACTGAAGCTTTCTTT.

This clone was seen a handful of times. V and J are TRBV5-6 and TRBJ1-2; 10 nucleotides agree with TRBD1. This CDR3 comprises 14 residues. J lost 6 bases, V lost 4 bases, and 6 bases had no gene match. The germline gives CDR1 SGHDT, CDR2 YYEEEE. CDR3 amino acids: CASSKGTGVHGYTF. CDR3 DNA sequence: TGTGCCAGCAGCAAAGGGACAGGGGTTCATGGCTACACCTTC.